Listed here are 24 T cell receptor beta chains from one sample, sequenced in a study of B cell selection in AIRE deficiency. TCRdb keeps only in-frame clones here, not all; method: immunoSEQ multiplex PCR. The table shows about 26,000 clones, with 92% occurring only once. Regulatory T cells were sorted as CD4+CD25hiCD127low/negative cells. The specimen sequenced was CD4+CD25+ Tregs sorted from PBMCs. These receptors came from a human donor in good health.

The V and J genes are TRBV18 and TRBJ2-7, with D hard to call. The germline V gene has CDR1 KGHSH and CDR2 LQKENI. With 6 bases removed from V and 6 bases from J, the gap between germline ends came to 15 bases. This CDR3 contains 13 residues. The CDR3 DNA is TGTGCCAGCTCCCTTCCTCAGAGAGTCGAGCAGTACTTC. It is translated as CASSLPQRVEQYF.

V is TRBV5-6 and J is TRBJ1-5; D possibly corresponds to TRBD1 (5 bases). CDR3 length: 16 amino acids. V lost 4 bases and J 0 bases, leaving 14 bases between the germline ends. Germline loops: CDR1 SGHDT, CDR2 YYEEEE. The CDR3 sequence: CASSLWGVNSNQPQHF. The DNA of the CDR3 is TGTGCCAGCAGCCTTTGGGGGGTAAATAGCAATCAGCCCCAGCATTTT.

The J gene is TRBJ1-1, the V gene TRBV18; 8 bases are a match to TRBD1. After removal of 4 bases from V and 1 base from J, the junction contained 2 bases not matched to a gene. Germline values: CDR1 KGHSH, CDR2 LQKENI. CDR3 length: 14 amino acids. CDR3 sequence reads: CASSLDRGNTEAFF. The CDR3, as DNA: TGTGCCAGCTCACTCGACAGGGGGAACACTGAAGCTTTCTTT.

This clone has only one observation. The chain couples TRBV7-2 to TRBJ2-7; 14 bases map to TRBD2. The germline gives CDR1 SGHTA, CDR2 FQGNSA. Trimming at V came to 5 bases and at J to 9 bases, leaving 6 bases not matched to a gene. The CDR3 runs 14 residues. Written as DNA, the CDR3 is TGTGCCAGCAGCCTCGGGACTAGCGGGGGCTCGCAGTACTTC. It specifies CASSLGTSGGSQYF.

This chain connects TRBV5-1 to TRBJ1-6; no firm D call. The CDR3 totals 15 residues. V lost 4 bases, J lost 7 bases, and 15 bases lay in between. In germline, CDR1 is SGHRS, CDR2 YFSETQ. The CDR3 bases are TGCGCCAGCAGCCCCGAGAGAGCCATGAATTCACCCCTCCACTTT. Translation: CASSPERAMNSPLHF.

The chain uses TRBV2 and TRBJ2-2; D call uncertain. The germline V and J ends were trimmed by 2 bases and 4 bases, with 2 bases remaining between them. CDR1 and CDR2 (germline): SNHLY, FYNNEI. This CDR3 contains 12 residues. For the CDR3, the DNA is TGTGCCAGCAGTGAAACCACCGGGGAGCTGTTTTTT. Translated, it gives CASSETTGELFF.

The chain links TRBV9 to TRBJ1-3; D gene unclear. V was trimmed by 3 bases and J by 0 bases, leaving 7 bases between them. The CDR3 totals 14 residues. Looked up from germline, CDR1 is SGDLS and CDR2 is YYNGEE. The CDR3 loop is CASSGGNSGNTIYF. Written as DNA, the CDR3 is TGTGCCAGCAGCGGCGGAAACTCTGGAAACACCATATATTTT. The full variable domain, rest sourced from reference TRBV9 and TRBJ1-3, is DSGVTQTPKHLITATGQRVTLRCSPRSGDLSVYWYQQSLDQGLQFLIQYYNGEERAKGNILERFSAQQFPDLHSELNLSSLELGDSALYFCASSGGNSGNTIYFGEGSWLTVV.

This clone was found once. The chain joins TRBV9 to TRBJ1-1; tentatively, D is TRBD1 (5 bases). This CDR3 is built from 15 residues. Trimming stripped 4 bases from V and 5 bases from J, with 18 bases between. Germline lookup yields CDR1 SGDLS and CDR2 YYNGEE. In nucleotides, the CDR3 is TGTGCCAGCAGCCCCTATAGAGACAGTTCTACTGAAGCTTTCTTT. Amino acids: CASSPYRDSSTEAFF.

The chain joins TRBV2 to TRBJ1-3; the D gene is possibly TRBD1 (6 bases). The germline V gene encodes CDR1 SNHLY and CDR2 FYNNEI. V was shortened by 6 bases and J by 0 bases, with 15 bases between the two germline ends. This CDR3 has 16 residues. The CDR3 bases are TGTGCCAGCAGGGACAGACACATCCCCTCTGGAAACACCATATATTTT. Translated: CASRDRHIPSGNTIYF. Drawing the rest from reference TRBV2 and TRBJ1-3, the complete variable domain is EPEVTQTPSHQVTQMGQEVILRCVPISNHLYFYWYRQILGQKVEFLVSFYNNEISEKSEIFDDQFSVERPDGSNFTLKIRSTKLEDSAMYFCASRDRHIPSGNTIYFGEGSWLTVV.

The chain has TRBV18 and TRBJ2-3, with 8 nucleotides matching TRBD1. The CDR3 is 15 residues long. Germline CDR1 reads KGHSH; CDR2 reads LQKENI. V lost 6 bases to trimming and J lost 2 bases; unmatched junction nucleotides: 7. The CDR3 coding sequence is TGTGCCAGCTCCCTACAGGGGGGATCCACAGATACGCAGTATTTT. Translation: CASSLQGGSTDTQYF.

This rearrangement joins TRBV6-5 to TRBJ2-7; 9 nucleotides line up with TRBD1. V trimming: 5 bases; J trimming: 2 bases; junction bases outside the gene matches: 7. Germline lookup yields CDR1 MNHEY and CDR2 SVGAGI. The CDR3 length is 15 residues. For the CDR3, the DNA is TGTGCCAGCAGTCGTGCCGGGACAGGGACCTACGAGCAGTACTTC. It codes for CASSRAGTGTYEQYF.

In nucleotides, the CDR3 is TGTGCCAGCAGCACAGGGGGCTGGGGAAACATTCAGTACTTC. It codes for CASSTGGWGNIQYF. This chain joins TRBV11-3 and TRBJ2-4; 9 positions agree with TRBD1. In germline, CDR1 is SGHNT, CDR2 YENEEA. The CDR3 runs to 14 residues. Trimming removed 5 bases from V and 6 bases from J; junction bases left unmatched: 5.

This clone came up a few times. Here the CDR3 reads CASSLMMGRRTDTQYF. CDR3 bases: TGTGCCAGCAGCTTAATGATGGGACGGCGCACAGATACGCAGTATTTT. The gene calls are TRBV7-9 and TRBJ2-3; D tentatively reads TRBD1 or TRBD2 (5 bases each). Trimming removed 2 bases at V and 1 base at J, with 13 bases between. In germline, CDR1 is SEHNR, CDR2 FQNEAQ (reference sequence). The CDR3 runs 16 residues.

The chain couples TRBV7-5 to TRBJ1-1. TRBV7-5 represents a pseudogene. The CDR3 is made up of 16 amino acids. The CDR3 spells CARSLKGEGQYTEAFF. The CDR3 region has the DNA TGTGCCAGAAGCTTAAAAGGGGAGGGCCAGTACACTGAAGCTTTCTTT.

V and J are TRBV19 and TRBJ2-2; no clear D gene. The CDR3 spans 16 residues. Germline V CDR1 and CDR2: LNHDA, SQIVND (reference sequence). Trimming shortened V by 7 bases and J by 3 bases, and 18 bases separated the two germline ends. CDR3 sequence (DNA): TGTGCCAGTATGTCGGGTTCGCGTGTCTACACCGGGGAGCTGTTTTTT. This encodes CASMSGSRVYTGELFF. Based on the CDR3 plus reference TRBV19 and TRBJ2-2, the full variable domain is DGGITQSPKYLFRKEGQNVTLSCEQNLNHDAMYWYRQDPGQGLRLIYYSQIVNDFQKGDIAEGYSVSREKKESFPLTVTSAQKNPTAFYLCASMSGSRVYTGELFFGEGSRLTVL.

This rearrangement joins TRBV4-2 to TRBJ2-7; TRBD1 agrees at 9 bases. From germline, CDR1 is LGHNA and CDR2 YNFKEQ. The CDR3 runs 16 residues. With V trimmed by 4 bases and J by 5 bases, 12 bases remained unmatched. The CDR3 is CASSRESGTGRHEQYF. The CDR3 coding sequence is TGTGCCAGCAGCCGAGAATCCGGGACAGGGAGGCACGAGCAGTACTTC.

V gene TRBV28 combines with J gene TRBJ2-1; D not certain. In germline, CDR1 is MDHEN, CDR2 SYDVKM. This CDR3 is 11 amino acids long. Deletions cut 6 bases from V and 15 bases from J, with 15 bases between. Here the CDR3 DNA reads TGTGCCAGCAGACATAGCAGGCCTCCGTTCTTC. Translating gives CASRHSRPPFF. Filled out from reference TRBV28 and TRBJ2-1, the complete variable domain reads DVKVTQSSRYLVKRTGEKVFLECVQDMDHENMFWYRQDPGLGLRLIYFSYDVKMKEKGDIPEGYSVSREKKERFSLILESASTNQTSMYLCASRHSRPPFFGPGTRLTVL.

This chain links TRBV7-6 with TRBJ2-4; 9 positions agree with TRBD1. Unmatched junction bases numbered 7, after V lost 5 bases and J lost 2 bases. Germline CDR1 SGHVS, CDR2 FNYEAQ. This CDR3 is 16 amino acids long. DNA of the CDR3: TGTGCCAGCAGCCCCGGGACAGGGTTTACCAAAAACATTCAGTACTTC. The encoded protein is CASSPGTGFTKNIQYF.

The chain couples TRBV12-5 to TRBJ1-4, with 7 positions matching TRBD1. The J segment lost 6 bases and the V segment lost 1 base, leaving 2 bases of the junction unmatched. Per germline, CDR1 LGHNT and CDR2 FRNRAP. This CDR3 region has 14 residues. The CDR3 here is CASGLGQGDEKLFF. The CDR3 DNA reads as TGTGCTAGTGGTTTGGGACAGGGAGATGAAAAACTGTTTTTT.

This chain joins TRBV6-1 and TRBJ1-2, with D hard to call. Trimming left V 4 bases short and J 5 bases short, with 8 bases between. The CDR3 is 12 amino acids. Germline lookup yields CDR1 MNHNS and CDR2 SASEGT. The CDR3 spells CASSGWDYGYTF. CDR3 sequence (DNA): TGTGCCAGCAGTGGATGGGATTATGGCTACACCTTC.

V is TRBV28 and J is TRBJ2-7, with 7 bases identical to TRBD1. The V gene's germline CDR1 is MDHEN and CDR2 SYDVKM. This CDR3 comprises 15 residues. After removal of 3 bases from V and 3 bases from J, the junction contained 8 bases not matched to a gene. The CDR3 loop reads CASSFLIGQDYEQYF. CDR3 nucleotide sequence: TGTGCCAGCAGTTTTCTGATCGGACAGGACTACGAGCAGTACTTC.

V is TRBV5-1 and J is TRBJ2-7, with 9 bases identical to TRBD1. The CDR3 has 14 amino acids. The ends lost 4 bases at V and 1 base at J; junction bases unmatched: 3. Germline loops: CDR1 SGHRS, CDR2 YFSETQ. The CDR3 loop is CASSRGQGSYEQYF. The DNA for the CDR3 is TGCGCCAGCAGCCGGGGACAGGGATCCTACGAGCAGTACTTC.

The chain carries TRBV11-3 and TRBJ1-3; D remains ambiguous. The CDR3 runs to 14 residues. Trimming stripped 6 bases from V and 0 bases from J, with 9 bases between. CDR1 SGHNT and CDR2 YENEEA come from the germline V gene. CDR3 in DNA: TGTGCCAGCAGTATTGGATCCTCTGGAAACACCATATATTTT. Protein: CASSIGSSGNTIYF.

The V gene is TRBV30, the J gene TRBJ1-6; 10 bases are a match to TRBD1. Germline V gene data show CDR1 as GTSNPN and CDR2 as SVGIG (reference sequence). The V and J ends lost 3 bases and 10 bases, in that order; junction bases with no gene match: 9. CDR3 size: 15 residues. CDR3 sequence: CAWSHFGTGESPLHF. The DNA of the CDR3 is TGTGCCTGGAGCCACTTCGGGACAGGGGAATCACCCCTCCACTTT.